This T cell receptor (beta chain) was captured by sequencing in a study of blood T cell repertoires in COVID-19. Only in-frame clones appear in the TCRdb table, and some are missing; sequencing was by immunoSEQ multiplex PCR. The table has roughly 250,000 clones, around 88% seen once; the top ten hold 0.95% to 1.5%. Trimming took off 5 bases at V and 8 bases at J, with 16 bases between the two ends. Looked up from germline, CDR1 is MNHEY and CDR2 is SVGAGI. This CDR3 comprises 14 residues. The sample was PBMCs or T cells enriched from blood (not recorded which). The chain couples TRBV6-5 to TRBJ1-5, with no clear D. This clonotype originated in a woman aged 40 to 50 with acute COVID-19. DNA of the CDR3: TGTGCCAGCAGTCGTACGGCGGGCCAAAAGCCCCAGCATTTT. Protein sequence: CASSRTAGQKPQHF.